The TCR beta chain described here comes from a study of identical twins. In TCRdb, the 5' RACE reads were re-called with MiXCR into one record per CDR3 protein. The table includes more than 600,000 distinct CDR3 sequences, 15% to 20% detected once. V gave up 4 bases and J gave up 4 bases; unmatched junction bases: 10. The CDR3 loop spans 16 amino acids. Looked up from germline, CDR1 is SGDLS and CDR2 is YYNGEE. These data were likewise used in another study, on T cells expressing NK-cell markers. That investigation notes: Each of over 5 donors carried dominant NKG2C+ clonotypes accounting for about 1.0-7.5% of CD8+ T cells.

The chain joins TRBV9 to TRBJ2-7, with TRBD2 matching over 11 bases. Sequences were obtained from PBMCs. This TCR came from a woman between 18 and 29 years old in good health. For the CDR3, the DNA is TGTGCCAGCAGCCAGGGACTAGCGGCGGGCAGTTACGAGCAGTACTTC. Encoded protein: CASSQGLAAGSYEQYF. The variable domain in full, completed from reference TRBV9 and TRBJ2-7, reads DSGVTQTPKHLITATGQRVTLRCSPRSGDLSVYWYQQSLDQGLQFLIQYYNGEERAKGNILERFSAQQFPDLHSELNLSSLELGDSALYFCASSQGLAAGSYEQYFGPGTRLTVT.